By share, the clone carrying this T cell receptor (beta chain) counts as medium-sized (0.01 to 0.1%). TCRdb re-analysed the RT-PCR reads in MiXCR, keeping a single row per CDR3 protein. The table includes about 590 distinct CDR3 sequences, approximately 2.3% detected once. The CDR3 has 19 residues. These data are taken from a study of patients and donors after allogeneic stem cell transplantation. Sequences were obtained from blood, either unsorted or a sorted T cell fraction (not recorded which). The chain carries TRBV12-2 and TRBJ2-6; the table's D call, TRBD1, has no DNA check behind it. TRBV12-2 is classified as a pseudogene. This TCR derives from a human donor who was either an allogeneic HSCT recipient or a stem cell or donor lymphocyte infusion donor (not recorded which). It is not recorded whose cells these are; they may come from a transplant donor. Here the CDR3 DNA reads TGTGCAAGTCGCCTTACCGGGACAGGGGCCACCTCTGGGGCCAACGTCCTGACTTTC. Protein product: CASRLTGTGATSGANVLTF.